The 9 T cell receptor beta chains listed next were all sequenced from one sample in a study of blood T cell repertoires in COVID-19. Only in-frame clones appear in the TCRdb table, and some are missing; sequencing was by immunoSEQ multiplex PCR. The repertoire holds 50,000 to 70,000 clones, with approximately 84% as singletons. The sequenced material came from peripheral blood. The source is a man in his sixties or seventies with active COVID-19.

The rearrangement links TRBV28 to TRBJ2-1; TRBD2 agrees at 10 bases. Germline lookup yields CDR1 MDHEN and CDR2 SYDVKM. The J segment lost 6 bases and the V segment lost 6 bases, leaving 8 bases of the junction unmatched. This CDR3 has 15 residues. The CDR3 loop reads CASRHSGRDFNEQFF. CDR3 DNA: TGTGCCAGCAGACACAGCGGGAGGGATTTCAATGAGCAGTTCTTC.

The chain employs TRBV5-4 and TRBJ1-1; the D is unclear. CDR3 size: 14 residues. Trimming took 4 bases from V and 1 from J, leaving 11 bases between them. CDR1 SGHNT and CDR2 YYREEE come from the germline V gene (reference sequence). CDR3 DNA sequence: TGTGCCAGCAGCCCCCCCGGGAGGAACACTGAAGCTTTCTTT. It encodes CASSPPGRNTEAFF.

This clone has a handful of counts. The genes are TRBV29-1 and TRBJ1-2; no firm D call. V lost 0 bases to trimming and J lost 5 bases, with 13 bases between them. CDR1 and CDR2 (germline): SQVTM, ANQGSEA. There are 14 residues in the CDR3. Written as DNA, the CDR3 is TGCAGCGTTGAAGAGGACGAGGGCCTATATGGCTACACCTTC. This codes for CSVEEDEGLYGYTF.

The CDR3 coding sequence is TGTGCCAGCAGTTTGACTATCCAGACACCCCTCCACTTT. Translation: CASSLTIQTPLHF. The V and J genes are TRBV12-3 or TRBV12-4 and TRBJ1-6; D is undetermined. Trimming stripped 3 bases from V and 11 bases from J, with 11 bases between. The CDR3 sequence is 13 residues long.

This clone was picked up one time. CDR3 nucleotides: TGTGCCAGCAGCCAAGAGGAGAGCAGGGGTTTCTCCTACAATGAGCAGTTCTTC. It translates to CASSQEESRGFSYNEQFF. The V call is TRBV3-1 (or the pseudogene TRBV3-2), the J call TRBJ2-1; weak D call: TRBD1 (6 bases). V dropped 0 bases and J dropped 0 bases, with 15 bases sitting between them. Germline V gene data show CDR1 as LGHDT and CDR2 as YNNKEL (reference sequence). The CDR3 loop spans 18 amino acids.

V and J are TRBV11-2 and TRBJ1-5; TRBD1 is a possible D gene (6 bases). This CDR3 spans 19 amino acids. V lost 5 bases and J lost 0, with 23 bases in between. Per the germline V gene, CDR1 is SGHAT and CDR2 is FQNNGV. CDR3 in DNA: TGTGCCAGCAGCCCCGCAAGAGGGACATGGATATGTAGCAATCAGCCCCAGCATTTT. Translating it yields CASSPARGTWICSNQPQHF.

The gene calls are TRBV9 and TRBJ2-1; TRBD2 matches at 7 bases. CDR1 and CDR2 from the germline V gene are SGDLS and YYNGEE. The CDR3 contains 17 residues. V was clipped by 0 bases and J by 0 bases; unmatched bases: 6. The CDR3 loop is CASSVEVGGSSYNEQFF. The CDR3 coding sequence is TGTGCCAGCAGCGTAGAAGTGGGAGGGAGCTCCTACAATGAGCAGTTCTTC.

By share, this clone ranks as medium-sized. This chain connects TRBV6-2 or TRBV6-3 to TRBJ2-6; D is possibly TRBD2 (7 bases). Deletions cut 0 bases from V and 5 bases from J, with 11 bases between. The CDR3 length is 16 residues. Germline lookup yields CDR1 MNHEY and CDR2 SVGEGT. CDR3 loop: CASSYSRGGWANVLTF. The CDR3 DNA reads as TGTGCCAGCAGTTACTCGAGGGGGGGCTGGGCCAACGTCCTGACTTTC.

The J gene is TRBJ2-5, the V gene TRBV5-1, with TRBD1 identical over 7 bases. The CDR3 sequence is 14 residues long. The germline V gene has CDR1 SGHRS and CDR2 YFSETQ. Trimming removed 4 bases from V and 3 bases from J; junction bases left unmatched: 6. CDR3 amino acids: CASSQGQLKETQYF. The CDR3 DNA reads TGCGCCAGCAGCCAGGGACAGTTGAAAGAGACCCAGTACTTC.